This is a list of T cell receptor beta chains from one sample in a study of T cell responses to AZD1222 COVID-19 vaccine. The protocol was immunoSEQ multiplex PCR, while the TCRdb copy is restricted to in-frame clones and leaves out a portion. The sample comprises some 200,000 clones, about 94% of which are singletons, and 1.7% rests with the top ten. The sequencing here drew on peripheral blood, taken 28 days after the second dose of the MenACWY control vaccine. The receptors here all came from an adult who received the MenACWY meningococcal vaccine as a control. CDR3s include the opening cysteine and the closing phenylalanine or tryptophan. A D gene is named only where the DNA matches it firmly. The listing skips clone size in some rows; elsewhere it reads once, few, many or a size class.

V	size	J	D	DNA	CDR3
TRBV5-1	-	TRBJ1-1	TRBD1	TGCGCCAGCAGCACTTCAACAGGGGGTCGAACTGAAGCTTTCTTT	CASSTSTGGRTEAFF
TRBV27	-	TRBJ1-5	-	TGTGCCAGCAGTTCGGATCTCGGGGCCAATCAGCCCCAGCATTTT	CASSSDLGANQPQHF
TRBV5-1	-	TRBJ2-7	TRBD2	TGCGCCAGCAGCGAACTAGCGGGGGAGTACGAGCAGTACTTC	CASSELAGEYEQYF
TRBV14	-	TRBJ1-1	-	TGTGCCAGCAGCCAAGTGAGGGGGGTTTACACTGAAGCTTTCTTT	CASSQVRGVYTEAFF
TRBV30	-	TRBJ1-6	-	TGTGCCTGGGGACCCGGGACTTCCCTCCACTTT	CAWGPGTSLHF
TRBV19	-	TRBJ1-6	TRBD1	TGTGCCAGTAGTACTGCAGGGGGGACGAGGGGACCCCTCCACTTT	CASSTAGGTRGPLHF
TRBV11-2	-	TRBJ2-1	TRBD2	TGTGCCAGCAGCGCACTAGCGGGAGGGGGCGATGAGCAGTTCTTC	CASSALAGGGDEQFF
TRBV30	-	TRBJ2-7	-	TGTGCCTGGAGTGTAAGGGGGGCTAAGATGGAGTACTTC	CAWSVRGAKMEYF
TRBV7-9	-	TRBJ1-2	TRBD1	TGTGCCAGCAGCTTATCCCAGGACAGGATCTATGGCTACACCTTC	CASSLSQDRIYGYTF
TRBV19	-	TRBJ2-7	-	TGTGCCAGTAGTTGGGGCGGCTCCTACGAGCAGTACTTC	CASSWGGSYEQYF
TRBV4-1	-	TRBJ2-2	-	TGCGCCAGCAGCCCGGGACAGAACACCGGGGAGCTGTTTTTT	CASSPGQNTGELFF
TRBV28	-	TRBJ1-1	-	TGTGCCAGCAGTTTATGGGGGGAGGGCACTGAAGCTTTCTTT	CASSLWGEGTEAFF
TRBV19	-	TRBJ1-1	-	TGTGCCAGTAGTCTGACAAAGAACACTGAAGCTTTCTTT	CASSLTKNTEAFF
TRBV14	-	TRBJ1-2	-	TGTGCCAGCAGCCTAAAACGGGTCACAGGTGGCTACACCTTC	CASSLKRVTGGYTF
TRBV7-6	-	TRBJ2-7	-	TGTGCCAGCAGCCCAGGGGGCGGGGGTTCCTACGAGCAGTACTTC	CASSPGGGGSYEQYF
TRBV30	-	TRBJ1-3	-	TGTGCCTGGAGATTAGTCTCTGGAAACACCATATATTTT	CAWRLVSGNTIYF
TRBV21-1	-	TRBJ1-6	-	TGTGCCAGCAGCAGGCCAAGGAGGCACAGGCCGTGGATTTCACCCCTCCACTTT	CASSRPRRHRPWISPLHF
TRBV3-1/TRBV3-2	-	TRBJ2-7	-	TGTGCCAGCAGCTCCCATACGAGCGGAACCTCCTACGAGCAGTACTTC	CASSSHTSGTSYEQYF
TRBV12-3/TRBV12-4	-	TRBJ1-1	-	TGTGCCAGCAGCCGCACTGAAGCTTTCTTT	CASSRTEAFF
TRBV5-1	-	TRBJ2-2	-	TGCGCCAGCAGCTTGGGAGAAGGCGGGGAGCTGTTTTTT	CASSLGEGGELFF
TRBV18	-	TRBJ1-5	-	TGTGCCAGCTCACCAGCGGGGGACAATCAGCCCCAGCATTTT	CASSPAGDNQPQHF
TRBV3-1/TRBV3-2	-	TRBJ1-1	-	TGTGCCAGCAGCCTACTCGGGGCTGAAGCTTTCTTT	CASSLLGAEAFF
TRBV5-1	-	TRBJ1-6	TRBD1	TGCGCCAGCAGCTCACAGGGGGCAAATAATTCACCCCTCCACTTT	CASSSQGANNSPLHF
TRBV5-1	once	TRBJ2-7	-	TGCGCCAGCAGTCCCGGACGGCTACTTTCCTACGAGCAGTACTTC	CASSPGRLLSYEQYF
TRBV3-1/TRBV3-2	-	TRBJ2-7	-	TGTGCCAGCAGCCAAGGCGCAGGAAACTACGAGCAGTACTTC	CASSQGAGNYEQYF
TRBV6-4	-	TRBJ2-1	TRBD2	TGTGCCAGCAGTGATGGGGGAGGGCCCTCAAGGAATGAGCAGTTCTTC	CASSDGGGPSRNEQFF
TRBV5-6	-	TRBJ2-5	-	TGTGCCAGCAGCACACCAACAGGTCCCTCGACCCAGTACTTC	CASSTPTGPSTQYF
TRBV2	-	TRBJ1-3	TRBD1	TGTGCCAGCAGACAGGGGACTGGAAACACCATATATTTT	CASRQGTGNTIYF
TRBV6-6	-	TRBJ2-2	-	TGTGCCAGCAGTGCAGCGAAGGGGGGGGAGCTGTTTTTT	CASSAAKGGELFF
TRBV19	-	TRBJ2-1	-	TGTGCCAGTAGTATAGTCCACCGGGCTGGCAATGAGCAGTTCTTC	CASSIVHRAGNEQFF
TRBV3-1/TRBV3-2	-	TRBJ1-3	TRBD1	TGTGCCAGCAGCCGGAAGGACAGGACCTCTGGAAACACCATATATTTT	CASSRKDRTSGNTIYF
TRBV28	-	TRBJ2-7	TRBD1	TGTGCCAGCACCGTACCGGGACAGGTCTACGAGCAGTACTTC	CASTVPGQVYEQYF
TRBV27	few	TRBJ2-2	TRBD1	TGTGCCAGCGCCACCGGGACAGCCGACACCGGGGAGCTGTTTTTT	CASATGTADTGELFF
TRBV4-3	-	TRBJ2-5	-	TGCGCCAGCAGCCAAGAAAAGAGGCCCCAAGAGACCCAGTACTTC	CASSQEKRPQETQYF
TRBV4-2	-	TRBJ2-1	-	TGTGCCAGCAGCCAAGTCGATGAGCAGTTCTTC	CASSQVDEQFF